This T cell receptor beta chain originates from a study of T cell responses to AZD1222 COVID-19 vaccine. Study results and limitations: Reportedly, nearly half the spike-specific TCRs target unmutated variant regions. It should be noted that donors were predominantly white British and more often female, and clonal diversity was possibly underestimated. The number of AZD1222 recipients seropositive at baseline was only five to seven.

V lost 4 bases and J lost 7, with 10 bases in between. Per the germline V gene, CDR1 is PRHDT and CDR2 is FYEKMQ (reference sequence). This CDR3 is built from 12 residues. Some clones are missing from TCRdb's copy, which holds only in-frame ones; the method was immunoSEQ multiplex PCR. The sample includes 150,000 to 200,000 clones, around nine tenths of them seen just once. In the case of this clone: Its cognate antigen is unknown.

The chain recombines TRBV13 with TRBJ1-2, with a possible D match to TRBD1 (6 bases). The TCR was taken from an adult who received the MenACWY meningococcal vaccine as a control. This specimen was peripheral blood, taken 28 days after the second dose of the MenACWY control vaccine. The CDR3 DNA is TGTGCCAGCAGCTGGGGGGGCGGTGGCTACACCTTC. Protein sequence: CASSWGGGGYTF.